Given below is one T cell receptor beta chain in context. Only in-frame clones appear in the TCRdb table, and some are missing; sequencing was by immunoSEQ multiplex PCR. The table includes 30,000 to 40,000 clones, more than 90% detected once. This entry comes from a study of technical replicates of blood from several donors. CDR1 is SGHRS and CDR2 is YFSETQ in the germline V gene. This CDR3 spans 15 amino acids. V was clipped by 0 bases and J by 8 bases; unmatched bases: 9. Specimen: PBMCs. V usage is TRBV5-1 and J usage is TRBJ1-2; TRBD1 matches at 8 bases. The source is a human donor in good health. Some clones in this sample may be carry-over from other donors' samples. This chain's CDR3 is CASSLAAQGAQGYTF. The CDR3 nucleotides are TGCGCCAGCAGCTTGGCCGCGCAGGGGGCGCAGGGCTACACCTTC.